The clone carrying this T cell receptor (beta chain) was found many times. The antigen remains unidentified. The data originate from a study of T-cell memory formation after mild COVID-19. Findings of the study overall: Contracting clones, day 15 to 85, had balanced CD4/CD8, and later expanders favored CD4+. Of the contracting clones, CD4+ ones lay mainly in CM and EM, and CD8+ ones in EMRA. A subset of responding clones appeared in pre-infection memory, suggesting cross-reactive memory joined.

A 5'RACE reaction primed in the constant segment made cDNA libraries of TCR alpha and TCR beta, and these carried sample barcodes and UMIs. Via MiXCR, TCRdb re-called the 5' RACE reads, giving one row per CDR3 protein. The sample yields 100,000 to 130,000 distinct CDR3 sequences, about an eighth seen once. Sequencing was carried out using PBMCs or a T cell subset sorted from them (not recorded which). The TCR originated in a man between 18 and 29 years old who had mild COVID-19 (a few samples of this study predate the infection). Cell type and time point are not known.

Written as DNA, the CDR3 is TGTGCCAGCAGCCCGAGGCGGTATGTGGAGATGGGCAATGAGCAGTTCTTC. It is translated as CASSPRRYVEMGNEQFF. The genes are TRBV7-8 and TRBJ2-1; D unresolved. The CDR3 covers 17 residues. Looked up from germline, CDR1 is SGHVS and CDR2 is FQNEAQ. V lost 5 bases and J lost 6, with 23 bases in between.